The 6 T cell receptor beta chains reported below all come from one sample, sequenced in a study of spatial heterogeneity in lung cancer. Time point described: sample taken at primary tumor resection. TCRdb re-analysed the 5' RACE reads in MiXCR, keeping a single row per CDR3 protein. The sample includes 6,000 to 8,000 distinct CDR3 sequences, about 7% seen only once; the top ten take 15% to 20%. Study observations and caveats: Within tumors, counts of expanded alpha and beta TCRs tracked tumor mutation counts.

The antigens these receptors bind are not known. The specimen was lung tumor tissue, collected at surgery. These receptors were obtained from a female donor with early-stage non-small cell lung cancer.

This clonotype is medium-sized in the sample. For a library built for alpha chains, this beta chain is a stray read; little rests on its size. The chain joins TRBV5-1 to TRBJ2-7; D uncertain. V lost 4 bases and J lost 3, with 8 bases in between. Germline CDR1 SGHRS, CDR2 YFSETQ. The CDR3 extends over 12 amino acids. For the CDR3, the DNA is TGCGCCAGCAGCCGAAACTTCTACGAGCAGTACTTC. Residues: CASSRNFYEQYF.

Ten or more counts support this clonotype. Little can be read into the size of this beta chain, an off-target read in a library designed for alpha chains. This chain links TRBV10-1 with TRBJ2-6; 8 bases match TRBD1. Germline V gene data show CDR1 as WNHNN and CDR2 as SYGVQD (reference sequence). This CDR3 is 18 amino acids long. The V and J ends lost 6 bases and 0 bases, in that order; junction bases with no gene match: 10. The CDR3 bases are TGCGCCAGCAGAGACCGGACAGGGTCGGACTCTGGGGCCAACGTCCTGACTTTC. Its translation: CASRDRTGSDSGANVLTF.

This clonotype is deemed medium-sized (0.01 to 0.1%). With the library built for alpha chains, this beta chain is off target and its frequency is not meaningful. The rearrangement links TRBV5-1 to TRBJ1-1; the D is unclear. The V end lost 5 bases, the J end lost 0 bases, and 14 bases lay between the germline ends. The CDR3 covers 15 residues. Germline V CDR1 and CDR2: SGHRS, YFSETQ. The CDR3 DNA sequence: TGCGCCAGCAGTCCTACCTCCGGGATGAACACTGAAGCTTTCTTT. It codes for CASSPTSGMNTEAFF.

By its share, this clonotype is medium-sized (0.01 to 0.1%). Because the library targeted alpha chains, this beta chain is an off-target read whose size means little. The CDR3 bases are TGCAGCGTAAAAACGACCCAAGAGACCCAGTACTTC. It encodes CSVKTTQETQYF. The V and J genes are TRBV29-1 and TRBJ2-5, with D hard to call. Germline V gives CDR1 SQVTM, CDR2 ANQGSEA. Trimming stripped 6 bases from V and 1 base from J, with 9 bases between. The CDR3 is 12 amino acids.

This clonotype was seen ten or more times. This beta chain came through as a stray read in a library set up for alpha chains, and its size says little. The genes are TRBV20-1 and TRBJ2-1; 8 bases are shared with TRBD2. After removal of 3 bases from V and 7 bases from J, the junction contained 11 bases not matched to a gene. The CDR3 covers 15 residues. Per germline, CDR1 DFQATT and CDR2 SNEGSKA (reference sequence). In DNA, the CDR3 is TGCAGTGCTAGTTGGCCCAGCGGGAGCAATAATGAGCAGTTCTTC. It specifies CSASWPSGSNNEQFF.

This clonotype was seen many times. With the library built for alpha chains, this beta chain is off target and its frequency is not meaningful. V usage is TRBV9 and J usage is TRBJ1-5, with D possibly being TRBD1 (5 bases). Germline V CDR1 and CDR2: SGDLS, YYNGEE. The CDR3 spans 14 residues. The V gene lost 0 bases and the J gene lost 9 bases, with 13 bases spanning the gap. The CDR3 DNA reads as TGTGCCAGCAGCGTAGCGGGGGGTAGGGGGCCCCAGCATTTT. Translation gives CASSVAGGRGPQHF.